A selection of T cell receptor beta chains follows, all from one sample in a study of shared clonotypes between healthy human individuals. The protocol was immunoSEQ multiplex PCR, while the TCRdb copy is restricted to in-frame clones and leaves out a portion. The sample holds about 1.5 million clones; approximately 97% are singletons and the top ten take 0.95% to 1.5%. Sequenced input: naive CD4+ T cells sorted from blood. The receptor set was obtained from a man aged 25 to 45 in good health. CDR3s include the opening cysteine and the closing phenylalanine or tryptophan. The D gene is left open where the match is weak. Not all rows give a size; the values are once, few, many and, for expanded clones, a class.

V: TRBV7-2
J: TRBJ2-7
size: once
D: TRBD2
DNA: TGTGCCAGCAGCTTCGCCCAAACACGACTAGCGGGAGTTGAGCAGTACTTC
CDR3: CASSFAQTRLAGVEQYF

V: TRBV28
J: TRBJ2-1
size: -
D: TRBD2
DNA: TGTGCCAGCCAGGCTTGGGGGAGGGGAGGCAATGAGCAGTTCTTC
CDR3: CASQAWGRGGNEQFF

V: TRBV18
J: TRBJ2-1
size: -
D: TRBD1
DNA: TGTGCCAGCTCACCCCGAACGGGACAGGGAAATGAGCAGTTCTTC
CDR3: CASSPRTGQGNEQFF

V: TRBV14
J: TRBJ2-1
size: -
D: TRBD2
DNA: TGTGCCAGCAGCCAACCCAGACCCCGGCGGACCGGGGGGTACAATGAGCAGTTCTTC
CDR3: CASSQPRPRRTGGYNEQFF

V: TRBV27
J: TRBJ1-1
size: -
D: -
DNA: TGTGCCAGCAGTTCACAACAAGGAGTCGCTGAAGCTTTCTTT
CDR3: CASSSQQGVAEAFF

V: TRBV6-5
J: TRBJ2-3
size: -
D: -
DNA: TGTGCCAGCAACCCCGGAGGGACAGATACGCAGTATTTT
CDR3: CASNPGGTDTQYF

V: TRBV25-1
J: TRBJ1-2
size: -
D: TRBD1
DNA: TGTGCCAGCAGTGTAACCGACAGGGTTGGGGGCTACACCTTC
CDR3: CASSVTDRVGGYTF

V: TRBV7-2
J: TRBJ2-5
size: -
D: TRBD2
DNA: TGTGCCAGCAGTTTGGCCGGGGGGTTCACGGAAGCCCAGTACTTC
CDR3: CASSLAGGFTEAQYF

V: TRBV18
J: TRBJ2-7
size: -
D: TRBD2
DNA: TGTGCCAGCTCACCTGGGGGAGGGGTCGAGCAGTACTTC
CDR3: CASSPGGGVEQYF

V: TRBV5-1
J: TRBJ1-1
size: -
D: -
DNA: TGCGCCAGCAGCTCGAGCGGGGGGAACACTGAAGCTTTCTTT
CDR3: CASSSSGGNTEAFF

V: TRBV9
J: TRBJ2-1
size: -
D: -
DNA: TGTGCCAGCAGCGTAGGAATAAGGCGGGAGCAGTTCTTC
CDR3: CASSVGIRREQFF

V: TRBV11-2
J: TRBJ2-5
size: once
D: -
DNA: TGTGCCAGCAGCCCTGGGCAGGGTTGGAAGACCCAGTACTTC
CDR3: CASSPGQGWKTQYF

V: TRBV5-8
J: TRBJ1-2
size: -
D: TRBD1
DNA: TGTGCCAGCCGTAAGACCGGGACAGGGGTAGTGGACTATGGCTACACCTTC
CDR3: CASRKTGTGVVDYGYTF